The 27 T cell receptor beta chains in this list originate from one sample, sequenced in a study of beta chain features in type 1 diabetes listed by TCRdb under 2018. The method behind the library was the immunoSEQ multiplex PCR assay. The entire amount of isolated RNA was reverse transcribed using the High Capacity cDNA Reverse Transcription Kit, so the sequenced TCRB transcripts were expressed ones. This immuneACCESS table, as held by TCRdb, lists in-frame sequences with V and J called but not all clones. Of the missing ones, under half trace to an unresolved V gene in checked studies; the others have no known cause. The sample yields around 240,000 clones; roughly two thirds were counted once. The top ten clones comprise about 0.05% of the sample. The sample comprised naive CD4+ T cells from blood. This sample's cell subset or site label indicates: true naive CD4+ T cells. All receptors come from a man aged 25-45 years in good health.

This clone appeared once. The CDR3 region has the DNA TGCAGCGTTGGCAGGGGGCGTTACAATGAGCAGTTCTTC. It codes for CSVGRGRYNEQFF. The V gene is TRBV29-1, the J gene TRBJ2-1; 8 bases match TRBD1. The CDR3 is 13 residues long. The V and J ends lost 4 bases and 4 bases, in that order; junction bases with no gene match: 3. Germline loops: CDR1 SQVTM, CDR2 ANQGSEA.

CDR3 nucleotides: TGTGCCAGCAGCCCTCTAGCGGGGGCGTCCTACAATGAGCAGTTCTTC. Amino acids: CASSPLAGASYNEQFF. The chain joins TRBV16 to TRBJ2-1; 10 nucleotides match TRBD2. Losses at the gene ends were 4 bases for V and 1 base for J; bases not matched to a gene: 4. Per the germline V gene, CDR1 is KGHSY and CDR2 is FQNENV. The CDR3 covers 16 residues. The whole variable domain, filled in from reference TRBV16 and TRBJ2-1, reads GEEVAQTPKHLVRGEGQKAKLYCAPIKGHSYVFWYQQVLKNEFKFLISFQNENVFDETGMPKERFSAKCLPNSPCSLEIQATKLEDSAVYFCASSPLAGASYNEQFFGPGTRLTVL.

The chain employs TRBV30 and TRBJ1-3; D uncertain. Trimming pared 0 bases from V and 4 bases from J, leaving 4 bases between. The CDR3 covers 12 residues. CDR1 is GTSNPN, CDR2 SVGIG, per germline (reference sequence). CDR3 nucleotides: TGTGCCTGGAGTGTTGAGGGAAACACCATATATTTT. Amino acid sequence: CAWSVEGNTIYF. Full variable domain (outside the CDR3, taken from reference TRBV30 and TRBJ1-3): SQTIHQWPATLVQPVGSPLSLECTVEGTSNPNLYWYRQAAGRGLQLLFYSVGIGQISSEVPQNLSASRPQDRQFILSSKKLLLSDSGFYLCAWSVEGNTIYFGEGSWLTVV.

This chain uses TRBV2 with TRBJ2-7; D is undetermined. CDR1 and CDR2 (germline): SNHLY, FYNNEI. Trimming left V 6 bases short and J 11 bases short, with 20 bases between. This CDR3 spans 13 amino acids. CDR3 sequence reads: CASSARSPRTKYF. In DNA form, the CDR3 reads TGTGCCAGCAGCGCCCGCTCCCCCCGCACGAAGTACTTC.

CDR3 sequence (DNA): TGTGCCAGCAGTGATAGCGGGAGAAGCTACAATGAGCAGTTCTTC. Translating it yields CASSDSGRSYNEQFF. The rearrangement joins TRBV25-1 to TRBJ2-1; 9 nucleotides align to TRBD2. Germline V gene data show CDR1 as MGHDK and CDR2 as SYGVNS. This CDR3 has 15 residues. After removal of 3 bases from V and 3 bases from J, the junction contained 3 bases not matched to a gene. The entire variable domain, with the rest obtained from reference TRBV25-1 and TRBJ2-1, is as follows: EADIYQTPRYLVIGTGKKITLECSQTMGHDKMYWYQQDPGMELHLIHYSYGVNSTEKGDLSSESTVSRIRTEHFPLTLESARPSHTSQYLCASSDSGRSYNEQFFGPGTRLTVL.

The chain joins TRBV4-3 to TRBJ2-1, with a weak D call TRBD1 (6 bases). The ends were cut back, 0 bases at V and 9 bases at J, with 15 bases in the middle. This CDR3 region has 15 residues. Germline assignment: CDR1 LGHNA and CDR2 YSLEER. This CDR3 reads CASSQDSQGWSEQFF. The CDR3 DNA is TGCGCCAGCAGCCAAGATAGCCAGGGGTGGAGTGAGCAGTTCTTC.

CDR3 amino acids: CSASRTEAFF. The CDR3 bases are TGCAGTGCTAGTAGGACTGAAGCTTTCTTT. The chain joins TRBV20-1 to TRBJ1-1, with D hard to call. Trimming shortened V by 3 bases and J by 5 bases, and 4 bases separated the two germline ends. This CDR3 comprises 10 residues. Germline V CDR1 and CDR2: DFQATT, SNEGSKA (reference sequence).

The chain recombines TRBV5-1 with TRBJ2-1, with D perhaps matching TRBD2 (5 bases). Per the germline V gene, CDR1 is SGHRS and CDR2 is YFSETQ. The ends were cut back, 5 bases at V and 6 bases at J, with 9 bases in the middle. The CDR3 consists of 12 residues. CDR3 sequence: CASRRGINEQFF. The CDR3 DNA is TGCGCCAGCAGAAGAGGGATCAATGAGCAGTTCTTC.

The chain employs TRBV11-2 and TRBJ2-1; D perhaps matches TRBD2 (6 bases). Looked up from germline, CDR1 is SGHAT and CDR2 is FQNNGV. The length of the CDR3 is 15 residues. Trimming took off 5 bases at V and 6 bases at J, with 17 bases between the two ends. The CDR3 DNA follows: TGTGCCAGCAGCACGGGACTGTCCTCGGTCAATGAGCAGTTCTTC. Amino acids: CASSTGLSSVNEQFF.

This clone has just a few counts. The chain joins TRBV30 to TRBJ1-2; D is unclear. V lost 4 bases and J lost 2, with 8 bases in between. Per the germline V gene, CDR1 is GTSNPN and CDR2 is SVGIG (reference sequence). This CDR3 contains 12 residues. The CDR3 spells CAWTRVNYGYTF. In DNA form, the CDR3 reads TGTGCCTGGACAAGGGTGAACTATGGCTACACCTTC.

This sequence joins TRBV29-1 and TRBJ2-7; TRBD1 is a possible D gene (6 bases). Trimming removed 3 bases at V and 7 bases at J, with 16 bases between. The CDR3 runs to 13 residues. Germline values: CDR1 SQVTM, CDR2 ANQGSEA. The DNA for the CDR3 is TGCAGCGTTGAGAGACAGGTTGACGGGGAGCAGTACTTC. Translating gives CSVERQVDGEQYF.

The chain joins TRBV2 to TRBJ1-1, with a tentative D call TRBD1 (5 bases). The CDR3 has 13 amino acids. CDR1 is SNHLY, CDR2 FYNNEI, per germline. Between the trimmed V and J ends, which lost 6 bases and 3 bases, there was a span of 11 bases. The CDR3 here is CASRTRGDTEAFF. CDR3 DNA sequence: TGTGCCAGCAGGACCCGGGGGGACACTGAAGCTTTCTTT.

The rearrangement links TRBV29-1 to TRBJ2-1, with D maybe TRBD2 (5 bases). The ends were cut back, 4 bases at V and 0 bases at J, with 13 bases in the middle. Looked up from germline, CDR1 is SQVTM and CDR2 is ANQGSEA. The CDR3 has 15 residues. CDR3 in DNA: TGCAGCGTTGTTACCGGGGTCCGCTCCTACAATGAGCAGTTCTTC. This sequence encodes CSVVTGVRSYNEQFF.

This clone was seen only a few times. Its ends do not fully match the called genes, so a read error is possible. CDR3 sequence (DNA): TGTGCCAGCAGCCGCTTAGATTTT. Amino acids: CASSRLDF. This chain uses TRBV7-9 with TRBJ2-3; D remains ambiguous. This CDR3 region has 8 residues. The germline CDR1 and CDR2 sequences are SEHNR and FQNEAQ (reference sequence).

The chain carries TRBV6-5 and TRBJ2-1; D not resolved. CDR1 is MNHEY and CDR2 is SVGAGI in the germline V gene. The CDR3 length is 13 residues. Trimming took off 0 bases at V and 8 bases at J, with 8 bases between the two ends. The CDR3 is CASSYSIRDEQFF. The DNA for the CDR3 is TGTGCCAGCAGTTACTCGATTCGCGATGAGCAGTTCTTC.

This clone has more than one count but fewer than ten. The V and J genes are TRBV28 and TRBJ2-1; a possible D gene is TRBD1 (5 bases). Germline CDR1 and CDR2: MDHEN and SYDVKM. V was pared by 6 bases and J by 6 bases, with 9 bases between. This CDR3 contains 12 residues. CDR3 region: CASRGATNEQFF. For the CDR3, the DNA is TGTGCCAGCAGAGGGGCTACCAATGAGCAGTTCTTC.

This clone appeared a single time. V gene TRBV5-6 combines with J gene TRBJ2-6; D might be TRBD1 or TRBD2, each matching 5 bases. Trimming pared 3 bases from V and 12 bases from J, leaving 16 bases between. Germline CDR1 SGHDT, CDR2 YYEEEE. This CDR3 region has 14 residues. The CDR3 sequence: CASSSGTPSRVLTF. The CDR3 DNA is TGTGCCAGCAGCTCAGGGACCCCGTCCCGCGTCCTGACTTTC.

This clone was detected a few times. The gene calls are TRBV29-1 and TRBJ2-5, with D perhaps matching TRBD1 (6 bases). The V end was cut by 7 bases, the J end by 7 bases, with 16 bases between. The length of the CDR3 is 12 residues. The germline CDR1 and CDR2 sequences are SQVTM and ANQGSEA. The CDR3 loop reads CSEMGAEGTQYF. CDR3 in DNA: TGCAGCGAGATGGGGGCTGAGGGGACCCAGTACTTC.

This clone was counted a few times. The V gene is TRBV11-2, the J gene TRBJ2-6; 7 bases align to TRBD2. The CDR3 sequence is 16 residues long. The V gene end was trimmed by 6 bases and the J gene end by 1 base; junction bases not matched to a gene: 6. Germline assignment: CDR1 SGHAT and CDR2 FQNNGV. CDR3 sequence (DNA): TGTGCCAGCAGAATCTCGGGAGGTTCTGGGGCCAACGTCCTGACTTTC. Protein: CASRISGGSGANVLTF.

This clone showed up just a few times. J is TRBJ2-1 and V is TRBV7-9; D gene ambiguous. This CDR3 spans 15 amino acids. Trimming cost V 5 bases and J 5 bases, with 16 bases left between them. Looked up from germline, CDR1 is SEHNR and CDR2 is FQNEAQ (reference sequence). In DNA form, the CDR3 reads TGTGCCAGCAGCGGATTATCTTCACAGCACAATGAGCAGTTCTTC. Its protein product is CASSGLSSQHNEQFF.

The V and J genes are TRBV29-1 and TRBJ2-1; D is undetermined. Trimming shortened V by 1 base and J by 2 bases, and 6 bases separated the two germline ends. In germline, CDR1 is SQVTM, CDR2 ANQGSEA. This CDR3 has 13 residues. CDR3 region: CSVEGKTYNEQFF. The CDR3 DNA sequence: TGCAGCGTTGAAGGGAAAACCTACAATGAGCAGTTCTTC.

For this clone: At the DNA level, this CDR3 is encoded by other sequences in the same sample as well. The chain employs TRBV7-2 and TRBJ2-3, with TRBD2 matching 12 bases. The CDR3 sequence is 15 residues long. CDR1 is SGHTA, CDR2 FQGNSA, per germline. V was clipped by 6 bases and J by 4 bases; unmatched bases: 5. CDR3 residues: CASSSSGRAPDTQYF. The CDR3 DNA follows: TGTGCCAGCAGTTCTAGCGGGAGGGCCCCAGATACGCAGTATTTT.

The chain uses TRBV5-1 and TRBJ2-5; the match to TRBD2 covers 7 bases. V was clipped by 0 bases and J by 0 bases; unmatched bases: 2. CDR1 is SGHRS, CDR2 YFSETQ, per germline. There are 15 residues in the CDR3. The CDR3 region has the DNA TGCGCCAGCAGCTTGGACCTAGCGGACCAAGAGACCCAGTACTTC. This codes for CASSLDLADQETQYF.

The rearrangement links TRBV5-1 to TRBJ1-4, with D possibly matching TRBD1 (6 bases). The CDR3 sequence is 14 residues long. The V end was cut by 1 base, the J end by 4 bases, with 8 bases between. The germline CDR1 and CDR2 sequences are SGHRS and YFSETQ. The CDR3 DNA reads TGCGCCAGCAGCTTGCACAGGGATAATGAAAAACTGTTTTTT. Its protein is CASSLHRDNEKLFF. Based on the CDR3 plus reference TRBV5-1 and TRBJ1-4, the full variable domain is KAGVTQTPRYLIKTRGQQVTLSCSPISGHRSVSWYQQTPGQGLQFLFEYFSETQRNKGNFPGRFSGRQFSNSRSEMNVSTLELGDSALYLCASSLHRDNEKLFFGSGTQLSVL.

This clone was seen a handful of times. This chain links TRBV19 with TRBJ2-1, with no clear D. Germline loops: CDR1 LNHDA, CDR2 SQIVND (reference sequence). Between the trimmed V and J ends, which lost 5 bases and 5 bases, there was a span of 13 bases. The CDR3 has 14 amino acids. CDR3: CASSGRTVNNEQFF. The CDR3 DNA is TGTGCCAGTAGTGGAAGAACAGTAAACAATGAGCAGTTCTTC.

This chain joins TRBV30 and TRBJ2-5, with 7 positions matching TRBD1. Germline CDR1 and CDR2: GTSNPN and SVGIG (reference sequence). CDR3 length: 13 residues. J lost 3 bases, V lost 4 bases, and 5 bases had no gene match. DNA for the CDR3: TGTGCCTGGAAAGGGGACAGTAAAGAGACCCAGTACTTC. Translation gives CAWKGDSKETQYF.

The chain has TRBV6-5 and TRBJ2-5; D call uncertain. Trimming left V 6 bases short and J 1 base short, with 6 bases between. CDR1 and CDR2 (germline): MNHEY, SVGAGI. This CDR3 has 12 amino acids. The CDR3 region is CASRGSQETQYF. Written as DNA, the CDR3 is TGTGCCAGCAGGGGCTCCCAAGAGACCCAGTACTTC.